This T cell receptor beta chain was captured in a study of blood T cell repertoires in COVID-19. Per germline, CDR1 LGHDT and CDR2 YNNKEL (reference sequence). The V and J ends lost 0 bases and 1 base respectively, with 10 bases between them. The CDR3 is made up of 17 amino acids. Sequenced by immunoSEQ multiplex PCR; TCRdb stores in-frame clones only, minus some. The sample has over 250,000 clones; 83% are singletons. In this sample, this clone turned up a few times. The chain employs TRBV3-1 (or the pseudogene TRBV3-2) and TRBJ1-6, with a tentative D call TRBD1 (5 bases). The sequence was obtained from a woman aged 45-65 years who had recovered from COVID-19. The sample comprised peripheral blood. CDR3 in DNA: TGTGCCAGCAGCCAAGAAGGGGTCTTTTCCTATAATTCACCCCTCCACTTT. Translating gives CASSQEGVFSYNSPLHF.